Shown below are 26 T cell receptor beta chains from a single sample sequenced in a study of cytomegalovirus exposure and HLA in healthy donors. PCR used 60 Vbeta primers and 13 Jbeta primers. This table comes from immunoSEQ multiplex PCR, and its TCRdb copy is limited to in-frame clones, with some not included. Of some 110,000 clones listed, roughly 82% are singletons. The specimen was PBMCs. The receptors come from a woman aged 55 to 70 in good health and CMV-seropositive.

The CDR3 bases are TGTGCCTGGAGAGTTTGGACAGGGAACACCGGGGAGCTGTTTTTT. It encodes CAWRVWTGNTGELFF. The chain joins TRBV30 to TRBJ2-2, with 7 bases lining up with TRBD1. The germline V gene encodes CDR1 GTSNPN and CDR2 SVGIG (reference sequence). The trim removed 3 bases at V and 1 base at J, leaving 5 bases unmatched. This CDR3 contains 15 residues.

The chain recombines TRBV6-5 with TRBJ1-1, with 7 bases matching TRBD1. Germline V gene data show CDR1 as MNHEY and CDR2 as SVGAGI. The CDR3 spans 15 residues. J gave up 1 base and V 6 bases, and 8 bases lay outside the gene matches. CDR3 in amino acids: CASRYRDSPNTEAFF. The CDR3 coding sequence is TGTGCCAGCAGGTACCGGGACAGCCCGAACACTGAAGCTTTCTTT.

This chain joins TRBV7-2 and TRBJ2-3, with D perhaps TRBD2 (5 bases). Per the germline V gene, CDR1 is SGHTA and CDR2 is FQGNSA. The ends were cut back, 3 bases at V and 1 base at J, with 8 bases in the middle. This CDR3 is 14 amino acids long. The CDR3 spells CASSFDSGTDTQYF. The CDR3 DNA sequence: TGTGCCAGCAGCTTTGATAGCGGCACAGATACGCAGTATTTT.

The chain links TRBV5-1 to TRBJ1-5, with D unresolved. The CDR3 is 16 amino acids. Per germline, CDR1 SGHRS and CDR2 YFSETQ. With 2 bases removed from V and 1 base from J, the gap between germline ends came to 13 bases. The CDR3 DNA reads as TGCGCCAGCAGCTTCCTTCCGCGGGGAAGCAATCAGCCCCAGCATTTT. This codes for CASSFLPRGSNQPQHF.

The chain recombines TRBV7-9 with TRBJ1-4; perhaps TRBD1 as D (5 bases). Germline V gene data show CDR1 as SEHNR and CDR2 as FQNEAQ (reference sequence). The ends were cut back, 5 bases at V and 4 bases at J, with 14 bases in the middle. CDR3 length equals 15 residues. The CDR3 sequence is CASSTTRQINEKLFF. The CDR3 nucleotides read TGTGCCAGCAGCACTACCCGACAGATTAATGAAAAACTGTTTTTT. The complete variable domain, with remaining parts taken from reference TRBV7-9 and TRBJ1-4, reads DTGVSQNPRHKITKRGQNVTFRCDPISEHNRLYWYRQTLGQGPEFLTYFQNEAQLEKSRLLSDRFSAERPKGSFSTLEIQRTEQGDSAMYLCASSTTRQINEKLFFGSGTQLSVL.

As concerns this clone: Other DNA sequences of this sample code for an identical CDR3. This rearrangement joins TRBV7-3 to TRBJ2-3; 8 bases fit TRBD1. The V gene end was trimmed by 3 bases and the J gene end by 5 bases; junction bases not matched to a gene: 4. Germline V gene lookup returns CDR1 SGHTA and CDR2 FQGTGA. The CDR3 is 14 residues long. The CDR3 DNA sequence: TGTGCCAGCAGCTTCGGACAGGGTGGAGATACGCAGTATTTT. Protein sequence: CASSFGQGGDTQYF.

The rearrangement joins TRBV29-1 to TRBJ2-7; 11 bases fit TRBD2. The CDR3 covers 20 residues. The germline CDR1 and CDR2 sequences are SQVTM and ANQGSEA. Trimming cost V 7 bases and J 3 bases; bases outside gene matches: 26. CDR3 DNA: TGCAGCGCAGTCGGGCGGAGGACAATAACTAGCGGGAGAATTTACTACGAGCAGTACTTC. This translates into CSAVGRRTITSGRIYYEQYF.

This clone was found once. The chain is built from TRBV7-2 and TRBJ2-5; 9 bases agree with TRBD1. V was pared by 6 bases and J by 5 bases, with 10 bases of the junction left unmatched. This CDR3 region has 15 residues. Germline-derived CDR1 and CDR2 are SGHTA and FQGNSA. The CDR3 DNA follows: TGTGCCAGCAGTCGGGGGACAGGGTCCCTCGAGACCCAGTACTTC. This codes for CASSRGTGSLETQYF.

About this clone itself: Other DNA sequences in the sample encode the same CDR3. V is TRBV7-2 and J is TRBJ2-1; D is uncertain. Germline CDR1 SGHTA, CDR2 FQGNSA. CDR3 size: 15 residues. Trimming cost V 1 base and J 4 bases, with 11 bases left between them. In DNA form, the CDR3 reads TGTGCCAGCAGCTTAGGGCCTACTACTTACAATGAGCAGTTCTTC. Translation: CASSLGPTTYNEQFF.

The rearrangement links TRBV11-3 to TRBJ2-1, with D possibly TRBD2 on 5 matching bases. Germline loops: CDR1 SGHNT, CDR2 YENEEA. V was clipped by 2 bases and J by 2 bases, with 16 bases between them. The CDR3 extends over 17 amino acids. The CDR3 here is CASSLRSSPGTYNEQFF. The CDR3 bases are TGTGCCAGCAGCTTAAGATCCTCTCCCGGGACCTACAATGAGCAGTTCTTC.

This clone appeared a few times. The chain carries TRBV5-1 and TRBJ2-5, with TRBD2 matching over 14 bases. V was clipped by 0 bases and J by 1 base; unmatched bases: 5. Germline CDR1 and CDR2: SGHRS and YFSETQ. The CDR3 length is 18 residues. CDR3 nucleotide sequence: TGCGCCAGCAGCTTGGAGACTAGCGGGGGGGCGATCCAAGAGACCCAGTACTTC. Its protein is CASSLETSGGAIQETQYF. Supplemented by reference TRBV5-1 and TRBJ2-5, the full variable domain reads KAGVTQTPRYLIKTRGQQVTLSCSPISGHRSVSWYQQTPGQGLQFLFEYFSETQRNKGNFPGRFSGRQFSNSRSEMNVSTLELGDSALYLCASSLETSGGAIQETQYFGPGTRLLVL.

With regard to this clone: Germline and junction disagree at one end, which may indicate a read error. V gene TRBV7-9 combines with J gene TRBJ1-4, with D possibly TRBD1 on 6 matching bases. Germline V gene lookup returns CDR1 SEHNR and CDR2 FQNEAQ (reference sequence). The CDR3 covers 17 residues. CDR3 nucleotide sequence: TGTTCCAGCAGCACCTATCGGGACACTACAACTAATGAAAAACTGTTTTTT. It yields the protein CSSSTYRDTTTNEKLFF.

The chain recombines TRBV19 with TRBJ2-5, with a possible D match to TRBD1 (7 bases). The CDR3 is made up of 16 amino acids. The germline gives CDR1 LNHDA, CDR2 SQIVND (reference sequence). V lost 4 bases and J 4 bases, leaving 19 bases between the germline ends. In nucleotides, the CDR3 is TGTGCCAGTAGTACCGGTGGAGGGGGCAATGCAGAGACCCAGTACTTC. Amino acids: CASSTGGGGNAETQYF.

The V call is TRBV29-1, the J call TRBJ2-7; D perhaps matches TRBD2 (6 bases). Trimming took off 4 bases at V and 3 bases at J, with 19 bases between the two ends. The length of the CDR3 is 15 residues. The V gene's germline CDR1 is SQVTM and CDR2 ANQGSEA. The CDR3 reads CSVALGASVHYEQYF. The CDR3 coding sequence is TGCAGCGTTGCATTAGGGGCTAGCGTACACTACGAGCAGTACTTC.

The chain couples TRBV4-3 to TRBJ2-2, with 7 bases matching TRBD2. The germline gives CDR1 LGHNA, CDR2 YSLEER. Losses at the gene ends were 4 bases for V and 6 bases for J; bases not matched to a gene: 11. The CDR3 runs to 16 residues. CDR3 nucleotides: TGCGCCAGCAGCCGCCTTGGGGGGGTTGAAGCCGGGGAGCTGTTTTTT. Translated, it gives CASSRLGGVEAGELFF.

This clone was recorded a few times. The chain combines TRBV7-9 with TRBJ2-1; the D gene is possibly TRBD2 (6 bases). Germline V CDR1 and CDR2: SEHNR, FQNEAQ (reference sequence). Trimming took off 4 bases at V and 5 bases at J, with 21 bases between the two ends. The CDR3 loop spans 17 amino acids. As DNA, the CDR3 is TGTGCCAGCAGCTCCTTGTCGGGGCCTAGCGCCCACAATGAGCAGTTCTTC. Its protein product is CASSSLSGPSAHNEQFF.

This sequence joins TRBV19 and TRBJ2-1; 13 bases align to TRBD2. From germline, CDR1 is LNHDA and CDR2 SQIVND (reference sequence). V lost 1 base and J lost 6; bases outside the gene matches: 15. This CDR3 is built from 20 residues. The CDR3, as DNA: TGTGCCAGTAGTATAGGTAGTAGGACTAGCGGGGGTGGGCCCTTCAATGAGCAGTTCTTC. Amino acids: CASSIGSRTSGGGPFNEQFF.

The chain combines TRBV28 with TRBJ2-6, with D possibly being TRBD1 (6 bases). V lost 1 base and J 0 bases, leaving 13 bases between the germline ends. The CDR3 is made up of 18 amino acids. Germline V gene lookup returns CDR1 MDHEN and CDR2 SYDVKM. The CDR3 nucleotides read TGTGCCAGCAGTTTATTGCCGACAGGAAACTCTGGGGCCAACGTCCTGACTTTC. Amino acid sequence: CASSLLPTGNSGANVLTF. The full variable domain, rest sourced from reference TRBV28 and TRBJ2-6, is DVKVTQSSRYLVKRTGEKVFLECVQDMDHENMFWYRQDPGLGLRLIYFSYDVKMKEKGDIPEGYSVSREKKERFSLILESASTNQTSMYLCASSLLPTGNSGANVLTFGAGSRLTVL.

The V and J genes are TRBV7-2 and TRBJ1-4; possible D gene TRBD1, 6 bases. Germline V gene lookup returns CDR1 SGHTA and CDR2 FQGNSA. V dropped 4 bases and J dropped 5 bases, with 17 bases sitting between them. The CDR3 spans 16 residues. CDR3 in amino acids: CASSSGQIHPNEKLFF. The CDR3 DNA sequence: TGTGCCAGCAGCTCCGGACAGATCCATCCCAATGAAAAACTGTTTTTT.

This clone was counted once. The chain couples TRBV9 to TRBJ1-1; TRBD1 is a possible D gene (5 bases). Trimming removed 5 bases at V and 1 base at J, with 9 bases between. CDR1 and CDR2 (germline): SGDLS, YYNGEE. The CDR3 extends over 13 amino acids. CDR3 sequence (DNA): TGTGCCAGCAGAACAGGAGAGAACACTGAAGCTTTCTTT. It codes for CASRTGENTEAFF.

The chain employs TRBV2 and TRBJ1-5; D unresolved. CDR3 size: 15 residues. V lost 5 bases and J 7 bases, leaving 18 bases between the germline ends. CDR1 and CDR2 from the germline V gene are SNHLY and FYNNEI. As DNA, the CDR3 is TGTGCCAGCAGTCTCGAGGGCGGGCCGCAACAGCCCCAGCATTTT. As protein: CASSLEGGPQQPQHF.

The chain links TRBV5-1 to TRBJ1-3, with D unresolved. This CDR3 is built from 15 residues. V gave up 3 bases and J gave up 0 bases, with 10 bases separating them. Germline CDR1 SGHRS, CDR2 YFSETQ. The CDR3 spells CASSSTGASGNTIYF. As DNA, the CDR3 is TGCGCCAGCAGCTCGACGGGAGCCTCTGGAAACACCATATATTTT.

The V call is TRBV27, the J call TRBJ2-1; TRBD2 matches at 12 bases. J gave up 4 bases and V 7 bases, and 20 bases lay outside the gene matches. Germline V gene lookup returns CDR1 MNHEY and CDR2 SMNVEV (reference sequence). CDR3 length: 20 residues. The CDR3 here is CASMGIWASGRAGIYNEQFF. CDR3 in DNA: TGTGCCAGCATGGGAATTTGGGCTAGCGGGAGGGCCGGAATTTACAATGAGCAGTTCTTC.

The gene calls are TRBV18 and TRBJ2-7, with a tentative D call TRBD1 (6 bases). Germline V gives CDR1 KGHSH, CDR2 LQKENI. V was clipped by 0 bases and J by 2 bases, with 11 bases between them. CDR3 length: 15 amino acids. The CDR3 DNA follows: TGTGCCAGCTCACCACCCGATACAGGGACCTACGAGCAGTACTTC. It specifies CASSPPDTGTYEQYF.

The V gene is TRBV7-2, the J gene TRBJ1-2; D is uncertain. Germline loops: CDR1 SGHTA, CDR2 FQGNSA. Trimming removed 5 bases at V and 10 bases at J, with 17 bases between. CDR3 size: 13 residues. This CDR3 reads CASSPQTPSAYTF. The CDR3 region has the DNA TGTGCCAGCAGCCCACAGACCCCTTCTGCCTACACCTTC.

The gene calls are TRBV30 and TRBJ1-1; perhaps TRBD1 as D (5 bases). CDR3 length: 10 residues. V was shortened by 5 bases and J by 7 bases, with 8 bases between the two germline ends. Per germline, CDR1 GTSNPN and CDR2 SVGIG (reference sequence). CDR3 sequence: CAWGRGEAFF. In DNA, the CDR3 is TGTGCCTGGGGGAGGGGTGAAGCTTTCTTT.